Relative to its sample, the clone carrying this T cell receptor beta chain is large (0.1 to 1%). Its cognate antigen is unknown. Germline assignment: CDR1 SGHTA and CDR2 FQGNSA. This CDR3 is built from 15 residues. The V segment lost 5 bases and the J segment 4 bases; nucleotides outside the gene matches: 8. Rearranged V-D-J TRB sequences were amplified with a mixed TRB-A/B primer pool. TCRdb processed the multiplex PCR reads anew with MiXCR; each CDR3 protein has one entry. The table records hundreds of distinct CDR3 sequences, roughly 22% of them present only once. The source of the sample is a study of T cell repertoires in aging, cancer and after chemotherapy. Study in general: Around 8.8 million TCR reads were in the whole dataset.

The template was genomic DNA from peripheral blood, not RNA. General study results and limits: Age-matched healthy donors had significantly more diverse, less clonal blood TCR repertoires than untreated cancer patients.

This receptor was identified in a human donor with a solid tumor. The chain joins TRBV7-2 to TRBJ2-7; 10 nucleotides agree with TRBD1. Input material: blood. CDR3 region: CASSHTTGGRYEQYF. The CDR3 nucleotides read TGTGCCAGCAGCCACACGACAGGGGGCAGGTACGAGCAGTACTTC.